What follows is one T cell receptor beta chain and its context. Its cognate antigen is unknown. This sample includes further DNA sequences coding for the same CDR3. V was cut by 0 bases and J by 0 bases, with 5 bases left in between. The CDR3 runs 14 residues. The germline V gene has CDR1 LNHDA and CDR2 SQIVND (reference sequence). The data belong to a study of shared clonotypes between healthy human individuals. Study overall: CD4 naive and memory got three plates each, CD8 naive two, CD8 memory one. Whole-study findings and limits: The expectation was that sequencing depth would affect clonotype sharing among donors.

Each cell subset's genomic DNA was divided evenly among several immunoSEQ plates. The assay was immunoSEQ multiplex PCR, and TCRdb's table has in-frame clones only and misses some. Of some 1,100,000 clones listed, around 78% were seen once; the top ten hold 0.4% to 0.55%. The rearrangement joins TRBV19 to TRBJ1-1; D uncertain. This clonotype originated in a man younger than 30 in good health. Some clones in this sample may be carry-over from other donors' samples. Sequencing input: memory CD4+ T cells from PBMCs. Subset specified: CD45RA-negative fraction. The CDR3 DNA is TGTGCCAGTAGTATAGATCTGATGAACACTGAAGCTTTCTTT. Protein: CASSIDLMNTEAFF. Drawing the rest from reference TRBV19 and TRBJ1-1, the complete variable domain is DGGITQSPKYLFRKEGQNVTLSCEQNLNHDAMYWYRQDPGQGLRLIYYSQIVNDFQKGDIAEGYSVSREKKESFPLTVTSAQKNPTAFYLCASSIDLMNTEAFFGQGTRLTVV.